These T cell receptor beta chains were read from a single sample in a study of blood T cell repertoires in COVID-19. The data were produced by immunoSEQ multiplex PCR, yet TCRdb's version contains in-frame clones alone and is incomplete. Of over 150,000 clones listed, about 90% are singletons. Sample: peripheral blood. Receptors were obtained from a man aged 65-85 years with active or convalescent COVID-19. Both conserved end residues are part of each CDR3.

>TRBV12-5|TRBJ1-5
CASGSPGGNQPQHF
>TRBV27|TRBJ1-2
CASSSLRTGHYGYTF
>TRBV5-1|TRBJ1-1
CASSLGSLNTEAFF
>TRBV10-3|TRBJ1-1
CAISGPGKPSSLAEAFF
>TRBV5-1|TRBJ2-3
CASSAGLADLDTQYF
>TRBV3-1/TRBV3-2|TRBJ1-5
CASSQDGGWNQPQHF
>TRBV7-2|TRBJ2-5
CASSRLAGGRETQYF
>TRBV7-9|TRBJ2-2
CASSSLDRGSTGELFF
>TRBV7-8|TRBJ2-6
CASSLYRNSGANVLTF
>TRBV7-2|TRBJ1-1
CASSFTVNTEAFF
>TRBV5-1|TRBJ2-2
CASSVVPGPLAGELFF
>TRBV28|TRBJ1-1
CASSPRPGTGRRPEAFF
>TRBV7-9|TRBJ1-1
CASSSGGLGTEAFF
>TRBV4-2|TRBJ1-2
CASSQEPPGTGNGYTF